This T cell receptor (beta chain) was sequenced for a study of OX40 agonist ivuxolimab in advanced cancers. Study outcomes and limitations: Certain nonresponding patients likewise had low normalized T-cell clonal expansion.

Generated by immunoSEQ multiplex PCR, the TCRdb table keeps only in-frame clones and is missing some. The sample has more than 25,000 clones, 65% to 80% seen once. As to this clone: The antigen remains undetermined.

CDR1 and CDR2 (germline): MNHEY, SVGAGI. CDR3 length: 14 residues. V gave up 5 bases and J gave up 2 bases; unmatched junction bases: 1. This receptor was identified in an adult with an advanced solid tumor such as melanoma, head and neck, liver or kidney cancer. This rearrangement joins TRBV6-5 to TRBJ2-5, with 11 positions matching TRBD2. This sample comprised CD4+ or CD8+ T cells sorted from blood, obtained in a trial of the OX40 agonist ivuxolimab. In DNA, the CDR3 is TGTGCCAGCAGTCTAGCGGGGGGACAAGAGACCCAGTACTTC. Its translation: CASSLAGGQETQYF.